This entry concerns a single T cell receptor beta chain. The data were obtained in a study of blood T cell repertoires in COVID-19. Here immunoSEQ multiplex PCR was the method, and the copy in TCRdb shows in-frame clones only, minus some. This table holds 200,000 or so clones, less than 90% found once. Germline CDR1 SGHDT, CDR2 YYEEEE. The CDR3 runs to 16 residues. V lost 0 bases to trimming and J lost 0 bases, with 10 bases between them. Sequences were obtained from PBMCs or T cells enriched from blood (not recorded which). V and J are TRBV5-6 and TRBJ1-5; weak D call: TRBD1 (6 bases). This receptor was taken from a woman aged 30 to 39 who had recovered from COVID-19. The CDR3 DNA is TGTGCCAGCAGCTTGGGAGGGGGTAATAGCAATCAGCCCCAGCATTTT. Translated, it gives CASSLGGGNSNQPQHF.